Listed below are T cell receptor beta chains from one sample, sequenced in a study of lymphopenia after photon versus proton radiotherapy. Sequencing was performed with immunoSEQ multiplex PCR; in TCRdb, only in-frame clones are kept and a portion is missing. This table has 15,000 or so clones, more than 65% appearing once. The material sequenced was peripheral blood, taken from a patient treated with proton-based radiotherapy. The origin of the receptors is a man between 65 and 85 years old with pancreatic cancer. Each CDR3 is given with its conserved first and last residue. Each record gives: J gene, D gene, V gene, clone size, CDR3 protein, CDR3 DNA. D genes are given only for firm matches. Clone size is not always given. Where it is, it says once, few, many or a class for expanded clones.

TRBJ1-4,.,TRBV30,.,CAWTVTQAEKLFF,TGTGCCTGGACGGTAACTCAGGCTGAAAAACTGTTTTTT
TRBJ1-2,.,TRBV10-3,.,CAISAGVQGTNYGYTF,TGTGCCATCAGTGCGGGGGTACAGGGAACGAACTATGGCTACACCTTC
TRBJ1-1,TRBD1,TRBV9,.,CASSPRDRGKFTEAFF,TGTGCCAGCAGCCCCCGGGACAGGGGGAAGTTCACTGAAGCTTTCTTT
TRBJ2-2,TRBD2,TRBV2,once,CASSDAALAGRAGELFF,TGTGCCAGCAGTGACGCTGCACTAGCGGGGAGGGCGGGGGAGCTGTTTTTT
TRBJ2-2,TRBD2,TRBV5-1,.,CASSPGLEMNTGELFF,TGCGCCAGCAGCCCCGGACTAGAGATGAACACCGGGGAGCTGTTTTTT
TRBJ1-5,TRBD1,TRBV30,.,CAWADRSDQPQHF,TGTGCCTGGGCGGACAGGAGTGATCAGCCCCAGCATTTT
TRBJ1-1,.,TRBV6-5,few,CASSLGGDVNTEAFF,TGTGCCAGCTCCTTGGGCGGGGACGTGAACACTGAAGCTTTCTTT
TRBJ2-3,.,TRBV29-1,.,CSVEGSGGTDTQYF,TGCAGCGTTGAGGGGTCGGGCGGCACAGATACGCAGTATTTT
TRBJ1-5,.,TRBV7-9,.,CASSSTGRDSNQPQHF,TGTGCCAGCAGCTCCACAGGGAGAGATAGCAATCAGCCCCAGCATTTT
TRBJ2-5,TRBD1,TRBV10-3,.,CAISESRGTGLETQYF,TGTGCCATCAGTGAGTCACGAGGGACAGGGTTGGAGACCCAGTACTTC
TRBJ2-7,.,TRBV14,.,CASSPDRNEQYF,TGTGCCAGCAGCCCTGACAGGAACGAGCAGTACTTC
TRBJ2-1,.,TRBV9,.,CGGPNNEQFF,TGCGGGGGGCCAAACAATGAGCAGTTCTTC
TRBJ1-2,TRBD1,TRBV6-6,.,CASSPEGQGGNYGYTF,TGTGCCAGCAGTCCCGAAGGACAGGGGGGCAACTATGGCTACACCTTC
TRBJ1-4,TRBD1,TRBV5-1,.,CASSLGQGATNEKLFF,TGCGCCAGCAGCTTAGGACAGGGGGCAACTAATGAAAAACTGTTTTTT
TRBJ1-5,.,TRBV19,.,CASSIRGSNQPQHF,TGTGCCAGCTCTATCAGGGGTAGCAATCAGCCCCAGCATTTT
TRBJ2-5,.,TRBV10-2,.,CASSEVGRETQYF,TGCGCCAGCAGTGAGGTAGGGCGAGAGACCCAGTACTTC
TRBJ1-1,.,TRBV7-9,.,CASSLARPNTEAFF,TGTGCCAGCAGCTTAGCACGGCCGAACACTGAAGCTTTCTTT
TRBJ1-1,TRBD1,TRBV6-5,.,CASKQTGQMNTEAFF,TGTGCCAGCAAACAGACAGGGCAGATGAACACTGAAGCTTTCTTT
TRBJ1-1,TRBD1,TRBV15,.,CATSRPGTGGNTEAFF,TGTGCCACCAGCAGACCCGGGACAGGGGGGAACACTGAAGCTTTCTTT
TRBJ1-2,.,TRBV16,.,CASSQTSGDGYTF,TGTGCCAGCAGCCAAACGTCGGGGGACGGCTACACCTTC
TRBJ1-5,.,TRBV5-1,few,CASSLAGNQPQHF,TGCGCCAGCAGCTTGGCCGGCAATCAGCCCCAGCATTTT
TRBJ2-1,TRBD1,TRBV5-4,.,CASSPRDRAVNEQFF,TGTGCCAGCAGCCCCCGGGACAGGGCGGTCAATGAGCAGTTCTTC
TRBJ2-1,TRBD2,TRBV27,once,CATHGWTSGNEQFF,TGTGCCACCCACGGGTGGACTAGCGGCAATGAGCAGTTCTTC
TRBJ1-2,.,TRBV5-6,few,CASSVLGQRVSYGYTF,TGTGCCAGCAGCGTTCTTGGACAGAGGGTATCGTATGGCTACACCTTC
TRBJ1-6,TRBD1,TRBV7-6,.,CASSQTGGRYNSPLHF,TGTGCCAGCAGCCAGACAGGGGGACGCTATAATTCACCCCTCCACTTT
TRBJ1-2,.,TRBV30,.,CAWTLNMGSFGYTF,TGTGCCTGGACCCTCAACATGGGGTCTTTTGGCTACACCTTC
TRBJ2-7,TRBD2,TRBV4-1,.,CASSPSPLAGGPVDEQYF,TGCGCCAGCAGCCCCTCGCCCTTAGCGGGAGGGCCAGTGGACGAGCAGTACTTC
TRBJ2-3,TRBD2,TRBV30,.,CAWDSTSATSTDTQYF,TGTGCCTGGGACTCTACTAGCGCCACTAGCACAGATACGCAGTATTTT
TRBJ2-7,.,TRBV11-3,.,CASSYRATYEQYF,TGTGCCAGCAGCTACAGGGCCACCTACGAGCAGTACTTC
TRBJ2-3,.,TRBV7-3,.,CASSLTGGPNPDTQYF,TGTGCCAGCAGCTTAACAGGGGGACCTAACCCAGATACGCAGTATTTT
TRBJ1-4,.,TRBV11-2,.,CASSLATTNEKLFF,TGTGCCAGCAGCTTAGCAACAACTAATGAAAAACTGTTTTTT
TRBJ2-5,.,TRBV6-1,.,CASSDIGTETQYF,TGTGCCAGCAGTGATATCGGTACCGAGACCCAGTACTTC
TRBJ1-5,.,TRBV6-1,.,CASSQGHHSNQPQHF,TGTGCCAGCTCCCAGGGACACCATAGCAATCAGCCCCAGCATTTT
TRBJ2-7,.,TRBV30,.,CAWSLGGGHEQYF,TGTGCCTGGAGCTTAGGCGGAGGGCACGAGCAGTACTTC
TRBJ1-1,.,TRBV10-3,few,CAISAVDTEAFF,TGTGCCATCAGTGCTGTGGACACTGAAGCTTTCTTT
TRBJ2-1,.,TRBV10-3,once,CAISEPGGRGPRNEQFF,TGTGCCATCAGTGAGCCGGGCGGGCGGGGGCCTAGGAATGAGCAGTTCTTC
TRBJ1-1,.,TRBV6-1,.,CASSEFGGIPTEAFF,TGTGCCAGCAGTGAATTCGGGGGTATCCCCACTGAAGCTTTCTTT
TRBJ1-2,.,TRBV4-2,.,CASSQEARQDSDYGYTF,TGTGCCAGCAGCCAAGAAGCCCGGCAGGACTCGGACTATGGCTACACCTTC
TRBJ2-4,TRBD2,TRBV9,.,CASPLLTSGVCSSKNIQYF,TGTGCCAGTCCTCTTCTGACTAGCGGGGTATGTAGTTCCAAAAACATTCAGTACTTC
TRBJ2-3,TRBD1,TRBV6-1,.,CASRRDRADTQYF,TGTGCCAGCAGGCGAGACAGGGCCGATACGCAGTATTTT
TRBJ1-3,.,TRBV7-2,.,CASSLALGVSGNTIYF,TGTGCCAGCAGCTTAGCCCTCGGTGTGTCTGGAAACACCATATATTTT
TRBJ1-5,.,TRBV30,.,CAWRGGQPNQPQHF,TGTGCCTGGAGAGGTGGACAGCCGAATCAGCCCCAGCATTTT
TRBJ2-1,.,TRBV11-2,.,CASRLATNEQFF,TGTGCCAGCCGCCTAGCGACAAATGAGCAGTTCTTC
TRBJ1-1,.,TRBV5-6,.,CASSLFSGVNTEAFF,TGTGCCAGCAGCTTGTTTTCAGGGGTGAACACTGAAGCTTTCTTT
TRBJ1-3,.,TRBV6-1,once,CASSRTVDDQGRYF,TGTGCCAGCAGTCGGACAGTCGACGACCAAGGAAGATATTTT
TRBJ2-2,.,TRBV7-3,.,CASSLTSIGTGELFF,TGTGCCAGCAGCTTAACAAGCATCGGCACCGGGGAGCTGTTTTTT
TRBJ2-7,TRBD2,TRBV5-1,.,CASSFSGGNSYEQYF,TGCGCCAGCAGCTTTAGCGGGGGGAACTCCTACGAGCAGTACTTC
TRBJ2-7,.,TRBV19,.,CASSIGGLLSYEQYF,TGTGCCAGTAGTATCGGGGGACTCCTCTCCTACGAGCAGTACTTC
TRBJ1-6,.,TRBV7-2,.,CASSLGTGTNSPLHF,TGTGCCAGCAGCTTGGGGACGGGGACTAATTCACCCCTCCACTTT
TRBJ2-7,.,TRBV19,.,CASSIVPYEQYF,TGTGCCAGTAGTATAGTGCCCTACGAGCAGTACTTC
TRBJ2-1,TRBD2,TRBV7-2,.,CASSPGAGGQNEQFF,TGTGCCAGCAGCCCCGGAGCGGGAGGCCAGAATGAGCAGTTCTTC
TRBJ2-3,.,TRBV6-6,once,CASSYSRRAFPDTQYF,TGTGCCAGCAGTTACTCGAGACGTGCGTTTCCAGATACGCAGTATTTT
TRBJ1-2,TRBD1,TRBV19,.,CASRVGEQGANYGYTF,TGTGCCAGTAGGGTCGGTGAACAGGGGGCTAACTATGGCTACACCTTC
TRBJ2-3,.,TRBV5-1,few,CASSSPGGTDTQYF,TGCGCCAGCAGCTCCCCGGGGGGCACAGATACGCAGTATTTT
TRBJ2-1,.,TRBV20-1,.,CSAGHNEQFF,TGCAGTGCTGGGCACAATGAGCAGTTCTTC
TRBJ2-5,.,TRBV7-6,once,CASSREPQETQYF,TGTGCCAGCAGCAGAGAGCCCCAAGAGACCCAGTACTTC
TRBJ1-5,.,TRBV18,.,CASSSNRVGSNQPQHF,TGTGCCAGCTCATCTAACAGGGTTGGGAGCAATCAGCCCCAGCATTTT
TRBJ2-7,.,TRBV23-1,.,CASSRGGTYEQYF,TGCGCCAGCAGTCGGGGAGGAACCTACGAGCAGTACTTC